This T cell receptor beta chain was identified in a study of radiation and T cells in renal cell carcinoma. Measured with immunoSEQ multiplex PCR; TCRdb has only the in-frame clones, and not every one. The sample has around 70,000 clones, about 80% seen once. As regards this clone: Its specificity is not known.

As for time point: blood 2 weeks post-SBRT. Treatment: 15 Gy SBRT to primary tumor, nephrectomy 4 weeks later. Radiation-treated patients gave blood at baseline, week 2 and week 4. Findings and caveats of the study: From baseline, blood top tumor clonotypes peaked at 2 weeks post-radiation.

Trimming pared 5 bases from V and 1 base from J, leaving 8 bases between. Germline V gene sequence: CDR1 WNHNN, CDR2 SYGVQD (reference sequence). The CDR3 spans 13 residues. V gene TRBV10-1 combines with J gene TRBJ1-2; D gene unclear. The sample in question was blood, obtained from a patient whose treatment included radiotherapy and nephrectomy. This clonotype originated in a man in his fifties or sixties with renal cell carcinoma. CDR3 amino acids: CASSRTSNYGYTF. The CDR3 bases are TGCGCCAGCAGTCGAACGAGTAACTATGGCTACACCTTC.